Each of the 19 T cell receptor beta chains below was sequenced from the same sample in a study of patients and donors after allogeneic stem cell transplantation. TCRdb called the RT-PCR reads again in MiXCR, with one record for every CDR3 protein. The sample shows hundreds of thousands of distinct CDR3 sequences, around 16% of them seen only once. The sequencing input was blood, either unsorted or a sorted T cell fraction (not recorded which). The receptor source for this set is a human donor who was either an allogeneic HSCT recipient or a stem cell or donor lymphocyte infusion donor (not recorded which). It is not recorded whose cells these are; they may come from a transplant donor.

The rearrangement links TRBV6-2 or TRBV6-3 to TRBJ2-2, with D hard to call. V was cut by 7 bases and J by 5 bases, with 14 bases left in between. This CDR3 is 14 amino acids long. CDR1 is MNHEY, CDR2 SVGEGT, per germline. CDR3 DNA: TGTGCCAGCATGGGTCTGACCAGGACCGGGGAGCTGTTTTTT. This translates into CASMGLTRTGELFF.

This clonotype is medium-sized within its sample. The chain couples TRBV7-3 to TRBJ2-6; D ambiguous. The CDR3 has 17 residues. CDR1 is SGHTA and CDR2 is FQGTGA in the germline V gene. V lost 4 bases and J lost 0, with 13 bases in between. CDR3 residues: CASSSSFAFSGANVLTF. For the CDR3, the DNA is TGTGCCAGCAGCTCTTCCTTCGCGTTCTCTGGGGCCAACGTCCTGACTTTC.

In this sample, this clonotype turned up a few times. J is TRBJ2-1 and V is TRBV5-6; D unclear. Trimming took 1 base from V and 3 from J, leaving 8 bases between them. This CDR3 region has 14 residues. Germline CDR1 SGHDT, CDR2 YYEEEE. The CDR3: CASSLRMLYNEQFF. CDR3 sequence (DNA): TGTGCCAGCAGCTTGCGGATGCTCTACAATGAGCAGTTCTTC.

This clonotype appeared a few times. The gene calls are TRBV10-3 and TRBJ1-3; D ambiguous. The germline CDR1 and CDR2 sequences are ENHRY and SYGVKD. Trimming left V 0 bases short and J 0 bases short, with 12 bases between. CDR3 length equals 17 residues. CDR3 in amino acids: CAISESKYRSSGNTIYF. CDR3 bases: TGTGCCATCAGTGAGTCGAAGTACAGAAGCTCTGGAAACACCATATATTTT.

This chain joins TRBV6-2 or TRBV6-3 and TRBJ2-3; the D gene is possibly TRBD2 (6 bases). V lost 6 bases to trimming and J lost 6 bases, with 13 bases between them. In germline, CDR1 is MNHEY, CDR2 SVGEGT. The CDR3 runs 13 residues. The CDR3 loop reads CASREGGEDTQYF. DNA for the CDR3: TGTGCCAGCAGGGAGGGTGGTGAGGATACGCAGTATTTT.

The V and J genes are TRBV5-1 and TRBJ2-1; no clear D gene. Germline V lookup: CDR1 SGHRS, CDR2 YFSETQ. V was cut by 4 bases and J by 9 bases, with 20 bases left in between. This CDR3 is 15 amino acids long. This chain's CDR3 is CASSLGPQSSSEQFF. In DNA, the CDR3 is TGCGCCAGCAGCCTTGGACCCCAATCCAGCTCTGAGCAGTTCTTC. The full variable domain, rest sourced from reference TRBV5-1 and TRBJ2-1, is KAGVTQTPRYLIKTRGQQVTLSCSPISGHRSVSWYQQTPGQGLQFLFEYFSETQRNKGNFPGRFSGRQFSNSRSEMNVSTLELGDSALYLCASSLGPQSSSEQFFGPGTRLTVL.

This clonotype was seen a few times. The chain links TRBV11-2 to TRBJ2-2; TRBD2 aligns across 12 bases. V shed 4 bases, J shed 0 bases, and the junction held 6 bases outside the gene matches. Germline CDR1 and CDR2: SGHAT and FQNNGV. CDR3 size: 18 residues. The CDR3 is CASSSHRTSGTNTGELFF. The CDR3 coding sequence is TGTGCCAGCAGCTCACACCGGACTAGCGGGACGAACACCGGGGAGCTGTTTTTT.

The chain recombines TRBV4-1 with TRBJ2-7; D unresolved. CDR1 is MGHRA, CDR2 YSYEKL, per germline. Deletions cut 0 bases from V and 0 bases from J, with 12 bases between. This CDR3 is built from 16 residues. This CDR3 is CASSQEEGYNSYEQYF. CDR3 sequence (DNA): TGCGCCAGCAGCCAAGAGGAAGGTTATAACTCCTACGAGCAGTACTTC.

The chain carries TRBV25-1 and TRBJ2-5; D possibly corresponds to TRBD1 (5 bases). The CDR3 sequence is 13 residues long. The V gene lost 9 bases and the J gene lost 0 bases, with 11 bases spanning the gap. The germline V gene has CDR1 MGHDK and CDR2 SYGVNS. Here the CDR3 reads CASGARHQETQYF. Here the CDR3 DNA reads TGTGCCAGTGGGGCCAGGCACCAAGAGACCCAGTACTTC.

The chain employs TRBV7-2 and TRBJ2-7, with a possible D match to TRBD2 (7 bases). V was trimmed by 0 bases and J by 2 bases, leaving 14 bases between them. The CDR3 is 16 amino acids. Germline-derived CDR1 and CDR2 are SGHTA and FQGNSA. CDR3 sequence reads: CASSLAGGQNTYEQYF. The DNA of the CDR3 is TGTGCCAGCAGCTTAGCGGGGGGGCAAAACACCTACGAGCAGTACTTC.

This clonotype was found many times. This chain links TRBV7-2 with TRBJ1-4; unclear D gene. Trimming took off 1 base at V and 2 bases at J, with 11 bases between the two ends. Per germline, CDR1 SGHTA and CDR2 FQGNSA. The CDR3 loop spans 16 amino acids. CDR3 in amino acids: CASSLGAGSTNEKLFF. In DNA form, the CDR3 reads TGTGCCAGCAGCTTAGGCGCGGGATCGACTAATGAAAAACTGTTTTTT.

This chain joins TRBV16 and TRBJ1-1; no clear D. Germline V gene lookup returns CDR1 KGHSY and CDR2 FQNENV. Trimming took off 7 bases at V and 8 bases at J, with 14 bases between the two ends. CDR3 length: 12 amino acids. The CDR3 DNA reads as TGTGCCAGCACGACCAGGCAGGACGAAGCTTTCTTT. Translated: CASTTRQDEAFF.

This clonotype was detected only a few times. V is TRBV12-3 or TRBV12-4 and J is TRBJ1-1; D unclear. V lost 8 bases to trimming and J lost 1 base, with 17 bases between them. The length of the CDR3 is 15 residues. This chain's CDR3 is CASCPQNSGNTEAFF. The CDR3 bases are TGTGCCAGCTGTCCCCAAAACTCCGGGAACACTGAAGCTTTCTTT.

This clonotype has a handful of counts. The chain couples TRBV6-1 to TRBJ2-5; 11 positions match TRBD2. V shed 6 bases, J shed 3 bases, and the junction held 6 bases outside the gene matches. The CDR3 has 15 residues. Germline loops: CDR1 MNHNS, CDR2 SASEGT. The CDR3 loop is CASRRLAGWEETQYF. The CDR3 coding sequence is TGTGCCAGCAGGAGACTAGCGGGGTGGGAAGAGACCCAGTACTTC.

This clonotype was observed a handful of times. V usage is TRBV5-6 and J usage is TRBJ1-6; D perhaps matches TRBD1 (5 bases). Germline V gene lookup returns CDR1 SGHDT and CDR2 YYEEEE. This CDR3 is built from 17 residues. V gave up 6 bases and J gave up 2 bases, with 18 bases separating them. The CDR3 here is CASNQFREFPYNSPLHF. CDR3 coding DNA: TGTGCCAGCAACCAATTCAGGGAATTCCCCTATAATTCACCCCTCCACTTT. Variable domain in full (rest from reference TRBV5-6 and TRBJ1-6): DAGVTQSPTHLIKTRGQQVTLRCSPKSGHDTVSWYQQALGQGPQFIFQYYEEEERQRGNFPDRFSGHQFPNYSSELNVNALLLGDSALYLCASNQFREFPYNSPLHFGNGTRLTVT.

This clonotype has a handful of counts. V usage is TRBV15 and J usage is TRBJ2-2; D unclear. The CDR3 covers 16 residues. Germline CDR1 reads LNHNV; CDR2 reads YYDKDF (reference sequence). Trimming took 1 base from V and 0 from J, leaving 9 bases between them. CDR3 coding DNA: TGTGCCACCAGCAGAGCGCGGCCCGCGAACACCGGGGAGCTGTTTTTT. Translating it yields CATSRARPANTGELFF.

This clonotype appeared a few times. The gene calls are TRBV24-1 and TRBJ1-2, with 9 bases fitting TRBD1. Per germline, CDR1 KGHDR and CDR2 SFDVKD. The junction had 5 bases not matched to a gene; V was cut back by 4 bases and J by 0 bases. This CDR3 has 16 amino acids. The CDR3 sequence: CATSDPGTGSNYGYTF. The CDR3 DNA sequence: TGTGCCACCAGTGACCCCGGGACAGGGTCTAACTATGGCTACACCTTC.

This sequence joins TRBV12-3 or TRBV12-4 and TRBJ1-2; 7 nucleotides line up with TRBD1. The CDR3 is 13 residues long. V gave up 5 bases and J gave up 3 bases; unmatched junction bases: 3. The CDR3 DNA sequence: TGTGCCAGCAGTCGGGACAGCCACTATGGCTACACCTTC. Translating gives CASSRDSHYGYTF.

This clonotype was counted between two and nine times. The chain combines TRBV4-2 with TRBJ1-5; no clear D gene. CDR1 and CDR2 from the germline V gene are LGHNA and YNFKEQ. The CDR3 runs 14 residues. V was cut by 1 base and J by 7 bases, with 11 bases left in between. The CDR3 sequence: CASSQVVVLQPQHF. The CDR3 DNA reads TGTGCCAGCAGCCAAGTTGTCGTATTGCAGCCCCAGCATTTT.